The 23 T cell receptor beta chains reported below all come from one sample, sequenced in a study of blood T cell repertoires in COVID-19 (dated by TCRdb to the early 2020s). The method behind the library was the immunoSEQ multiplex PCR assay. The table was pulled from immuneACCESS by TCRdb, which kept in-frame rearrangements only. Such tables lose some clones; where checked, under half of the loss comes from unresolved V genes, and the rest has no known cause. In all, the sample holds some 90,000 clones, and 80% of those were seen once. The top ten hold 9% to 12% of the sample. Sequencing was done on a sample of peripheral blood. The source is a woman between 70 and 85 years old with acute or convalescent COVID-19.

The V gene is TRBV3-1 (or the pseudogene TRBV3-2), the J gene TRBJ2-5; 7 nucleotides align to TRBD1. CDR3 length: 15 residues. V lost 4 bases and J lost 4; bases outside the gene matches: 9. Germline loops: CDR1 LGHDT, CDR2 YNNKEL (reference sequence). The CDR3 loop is CASSRDRGTGETQYF. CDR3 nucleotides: TGTGCCAGCAGCCGGGACAGAGGAACGGGAGAGACCCAGTACTTC.

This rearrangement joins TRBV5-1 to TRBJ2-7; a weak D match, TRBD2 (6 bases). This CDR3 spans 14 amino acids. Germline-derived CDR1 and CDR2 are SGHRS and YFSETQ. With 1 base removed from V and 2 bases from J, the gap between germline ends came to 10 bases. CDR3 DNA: TGCGCCAGCAGCTTGCGGGACTCCGCCTACGAGCAGTACTTC. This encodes CASSLRDSAYEQYF.

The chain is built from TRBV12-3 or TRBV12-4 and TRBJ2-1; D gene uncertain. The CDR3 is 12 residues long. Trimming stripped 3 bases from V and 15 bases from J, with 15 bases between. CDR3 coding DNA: TGTGCCAGCAGTTTGAAATCCCCTAGGCCGTTCTTC. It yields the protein CASSLKSPRPFF.

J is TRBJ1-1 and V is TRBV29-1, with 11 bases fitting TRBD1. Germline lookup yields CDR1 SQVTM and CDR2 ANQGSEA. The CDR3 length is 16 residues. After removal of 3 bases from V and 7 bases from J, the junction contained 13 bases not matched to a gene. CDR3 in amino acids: CSVEVGQGARVGEAFF. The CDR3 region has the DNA TGCAGCGTTGAGGTTGGACAGGGGGCTCGGGTGGGTGAAGCTTTCTTT.

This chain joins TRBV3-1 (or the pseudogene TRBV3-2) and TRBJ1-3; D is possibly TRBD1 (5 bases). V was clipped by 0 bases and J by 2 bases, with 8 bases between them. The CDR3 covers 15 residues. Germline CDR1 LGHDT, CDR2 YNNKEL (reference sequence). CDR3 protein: CASSQDGTPGNTIYF. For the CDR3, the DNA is TGTGCCAGCAGCCAAGACGGGACTCCTGGAAACACCATATATTTT.

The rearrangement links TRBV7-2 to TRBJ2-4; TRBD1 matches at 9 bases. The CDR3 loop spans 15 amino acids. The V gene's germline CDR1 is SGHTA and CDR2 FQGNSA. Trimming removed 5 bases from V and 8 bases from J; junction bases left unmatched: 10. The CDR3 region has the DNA TGTGCCAGCAGCAGATCCCCACAGGGGGCCTACATTCAGTACTTC. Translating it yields CASSRSPQGAYIQYF.

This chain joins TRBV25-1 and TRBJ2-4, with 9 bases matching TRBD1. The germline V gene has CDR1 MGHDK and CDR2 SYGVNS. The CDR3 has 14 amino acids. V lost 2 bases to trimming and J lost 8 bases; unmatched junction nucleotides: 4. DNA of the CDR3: TGTGCCAGCAGTGAAGGACAGGGGCGGCACATTCAGTACTTC. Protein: CASSEGQGRHIQYF.

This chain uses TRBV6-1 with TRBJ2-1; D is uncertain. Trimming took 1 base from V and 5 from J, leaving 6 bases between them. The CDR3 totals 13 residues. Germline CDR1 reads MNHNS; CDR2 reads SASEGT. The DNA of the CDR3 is TGTGCCAGCAGTGAAGGGGCCCACAATGAGCAGTTCTTC. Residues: CASSEGAHNEQFF.

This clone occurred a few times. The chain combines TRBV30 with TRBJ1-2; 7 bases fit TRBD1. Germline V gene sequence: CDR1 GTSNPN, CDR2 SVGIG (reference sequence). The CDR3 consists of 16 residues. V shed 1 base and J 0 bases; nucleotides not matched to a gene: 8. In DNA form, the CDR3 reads TGTGCCTGGAGTGGTACTTACAGGGGACCTAACTATGGCTACACCTTC. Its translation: CAWSGTYRGPNYGYTF.

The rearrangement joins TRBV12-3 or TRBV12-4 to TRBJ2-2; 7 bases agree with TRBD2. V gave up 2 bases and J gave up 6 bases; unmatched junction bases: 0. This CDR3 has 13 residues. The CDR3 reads CASSLSGAGELFF. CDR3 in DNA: TGTGCCAGCAGTTTAAGCGGGGCCGGGGAGCTGTTTTTT.

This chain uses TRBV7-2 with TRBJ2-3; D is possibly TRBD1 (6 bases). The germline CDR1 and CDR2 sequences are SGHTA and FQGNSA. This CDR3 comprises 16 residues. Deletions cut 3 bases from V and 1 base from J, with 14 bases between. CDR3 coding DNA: TGTGCCAGCAGCTTGGGGGCGAGTCCGGGCACAGATACGCAGTATTTT. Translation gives CASSLGASPGTDTQYF.

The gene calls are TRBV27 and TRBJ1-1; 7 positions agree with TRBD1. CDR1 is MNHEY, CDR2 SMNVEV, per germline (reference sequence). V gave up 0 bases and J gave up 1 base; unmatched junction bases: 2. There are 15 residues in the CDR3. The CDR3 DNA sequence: TGTGCCAGCAGTTTATCTCCAGGGGGGAACACTGAAGCTTTCTTT. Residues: CASSLSPGGNTEAFF.

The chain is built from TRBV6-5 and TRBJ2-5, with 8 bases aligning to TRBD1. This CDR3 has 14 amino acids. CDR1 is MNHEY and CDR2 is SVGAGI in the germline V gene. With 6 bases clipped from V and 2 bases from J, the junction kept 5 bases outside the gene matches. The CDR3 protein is CASRLDRVQETQYF. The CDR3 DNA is TGTGCCAGCAGATTGGACAGGGTTCAAGAGACCCAGTACTTC.

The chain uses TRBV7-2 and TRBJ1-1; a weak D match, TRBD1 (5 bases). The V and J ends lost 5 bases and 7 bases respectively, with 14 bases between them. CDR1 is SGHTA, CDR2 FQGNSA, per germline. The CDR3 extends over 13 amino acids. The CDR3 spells CASSLRRGIEAFF. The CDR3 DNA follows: TGTGCCAGCAGCCTTAGGAGGGGCATTGAAGCTTTCTTT.

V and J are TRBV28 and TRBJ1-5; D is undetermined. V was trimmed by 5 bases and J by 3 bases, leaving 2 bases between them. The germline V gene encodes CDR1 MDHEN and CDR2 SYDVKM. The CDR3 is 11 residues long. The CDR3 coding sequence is TGTGCCAGCAGTCACAATCAGCCCCAGCATTTT. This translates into CASSHNQPQHF.

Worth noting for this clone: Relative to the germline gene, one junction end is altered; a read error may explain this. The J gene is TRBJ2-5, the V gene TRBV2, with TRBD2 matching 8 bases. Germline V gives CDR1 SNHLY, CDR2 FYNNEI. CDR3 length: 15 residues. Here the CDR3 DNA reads TGTGCCAGCAGCGTTCCAGCGGGAGCCCCCGAGATCCAGTACTTC. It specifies CASSVPAGAPEIQYF.

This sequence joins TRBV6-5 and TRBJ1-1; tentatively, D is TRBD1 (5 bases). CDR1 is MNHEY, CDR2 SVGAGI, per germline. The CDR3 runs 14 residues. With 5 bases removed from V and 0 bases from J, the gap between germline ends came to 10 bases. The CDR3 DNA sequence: TGTGCCAGCAGTAGGGTGGACATGAACACTGAAGCTTTCTTT. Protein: CASSRVDMNTEAFF.

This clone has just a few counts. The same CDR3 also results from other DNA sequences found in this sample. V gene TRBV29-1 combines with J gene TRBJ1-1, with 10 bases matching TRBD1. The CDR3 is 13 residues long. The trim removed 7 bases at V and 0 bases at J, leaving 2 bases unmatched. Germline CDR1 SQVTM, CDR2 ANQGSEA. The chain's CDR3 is CSADRGLNTEAFF. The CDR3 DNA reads TGCAGCGCCGACAGGGGGCTGAACACTGAAGCTTTCTTT.

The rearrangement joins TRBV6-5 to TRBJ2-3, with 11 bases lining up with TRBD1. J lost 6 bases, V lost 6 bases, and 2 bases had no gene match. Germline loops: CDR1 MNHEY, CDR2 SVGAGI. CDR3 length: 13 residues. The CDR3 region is CASRDRGLDTQYF. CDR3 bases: TGTGCCAGCAGGGACAGGGGGCTGGATACGCAGTATTTT.

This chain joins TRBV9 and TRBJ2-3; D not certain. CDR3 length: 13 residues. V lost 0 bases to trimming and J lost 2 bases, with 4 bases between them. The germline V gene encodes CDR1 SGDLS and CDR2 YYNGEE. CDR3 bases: TGTGCCAGCAGCGTAGGTATCACAGATACGCAGTATTTT. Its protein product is CASSVGITDTQYF.

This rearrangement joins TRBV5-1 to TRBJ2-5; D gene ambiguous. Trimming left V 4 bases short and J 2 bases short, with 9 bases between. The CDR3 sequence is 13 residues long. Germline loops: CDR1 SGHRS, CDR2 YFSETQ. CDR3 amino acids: CASSEAIQETQYF. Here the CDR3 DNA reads TGCGCCAGCAGCGAAGCGATACAAGAGACCCAGTACTTC. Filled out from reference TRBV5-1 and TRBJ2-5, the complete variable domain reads KAGVTQTPRYLIKTRGQQVTLSCSPISGHRSVSWYQQTPGQGLQFLFEYFSETQRNKGNFPGRFSGRQFSNSRSEMNVSTLELGDSALYLCASSEAIQETQYFGPGTRLLVL.

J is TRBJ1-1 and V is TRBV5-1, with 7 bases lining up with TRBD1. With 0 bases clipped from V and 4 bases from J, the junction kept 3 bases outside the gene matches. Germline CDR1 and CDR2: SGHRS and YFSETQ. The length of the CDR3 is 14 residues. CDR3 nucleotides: TGCGCCAGCAGCTTGGATGCAGGGGGCACTGAAGCTTTCTTT. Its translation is CASSLDAGGTEAFF.

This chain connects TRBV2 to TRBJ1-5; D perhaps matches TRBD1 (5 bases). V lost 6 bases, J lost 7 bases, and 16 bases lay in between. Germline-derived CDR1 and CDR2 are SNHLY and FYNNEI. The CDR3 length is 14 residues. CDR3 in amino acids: CASRGGSGGQPQHF. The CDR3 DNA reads TGTGCCAGCAGGGGGGGGTCAGGTGGGCAGCCCCAGCATTTT.